The 8 T cell receptor beta chains below come from one sample, sequenced in a study of CD8+CD57+ T cells in acquired aplastic anemia. Genomic DNA, the template, was used for profiling of the TCR beta VDJ and CDR3. Each CDR3 protein is one row after TCRdb ran MiXCR on the reads. The repertoire holds 100,000 to 150,000 distinct CDR3 sequences, with more than 35% as singletons. What was sequenced was sorted CD4+, CD8+, or CD8+CD57+ T cells (not recorded which) from PBMCs. The receptors originated from a human donor in good health, serving as a control.

The sample holds a few counts of this clonotype. The V call is TRBV25-1, the J call TRBJ2-3; 9 nucleotides align to TRBD2. There are 16 residues in the CDR3. Germline V gives CDR1 MGHDK, CDR2 SYGVNS. The V gene end was trimmed by 6 bases and the J gene end by 4 bases; junction bases not matched to a gene: 11. The CDR3 sequence is CASSQEWRGGADTQYF. The DNA of the CDR3 is TGTGCCAGCAGCCAAGAATGGCGGGGGGGCGCAGATACGCAGTATTTT.

About this clonotype: Just one base apart from a much larger clone, this may be a read error. J is TRBJ1-1 and V is TRBV5-1; D is perhaps TRBD1 (6 bases). The CDR3 covers 14 residues. The germline V gene encodes CDR1 SGHRS and CDR2 YFSETQ. DNA of the CDR3: TGCGCCAGCGGCTTTTTACAGGGAGGCACTGAAGCTTTCTTT. As protein: CASGFLQGGTEAFF.

This chain links TRBV18 with TRBJ2-1; TRBD1 might be the D (6 bases). Between the trimmed V and J ends, which lost 6 bases and 4 bases, there was a span of 13 bases. Per germline, CDR1 KGHSH and CDR2 LQKENI. The CDR3 is 14 residues long. The CDR3 loop reads CASSPLDRYNEQFF. The CDR3 coding sequence is TGTGCCAGCTCTCCCCTCGACAGGTACAATGAGCAGTTCTTC. The full variable domain, rest sourced from reference TRBV18 and TRBJ2-1, is NAGVMQNPRHLVRRRGQEARLRCSPMKGHSHVYWYRQLPEEGLKFMVYLQKENIIDESGMPKERFSAEFPKEGPSILRIQQVVRGDSAAYFCASSPLDRYNEQFFGPGTRLTVL.

This clonotype was seen just once. The chain joins TRBV6-4 to TRBJ2-7; D perhaps matches TRBD2 (6 bases). The germline V gene has CDR1 MRHNA and CDR2 SNTAGT. This CDR3 has 17 residues. Trimming stripped 1 base from V and 7 bases from J, with 23 bases between. CDR3 residues: CASSDWMHWGVEGEQYF. The CDR3, as DNA: TGTGCCAGCAGTGACTGGATGCACTGGGGGGTTGAGGGTGAGCAGTACTTC.

A note on this clonotype: Because the CDR3 is missing its conserved closing phenylalanine or tryptophan, this is likely a read error. The DNA is omitted, as the CDR3 cannot be located on it reliably, and the CDR3 follows TCRdb's listing. The chain has TRBV5-8 and TRBJ2-7; the table gives TRBD2 as D, unverified against the DNA. CDR1 and CDR2 (germline): SGHTS, YDEGEE. The CDR3 is 12 residues long, counting both termini. The CDR3 region is CASSSTSGIPYL.

This clonotype was counted at least ten times. This chain links TRBV20-1 with TRBJ2-4, with D unclear. The CDR3 loop spans 14 amino acids. Trimming stripped 3 bases from V and 1 base from J, with 10 bases between. CDR1 and CDR2 from the germline V gene are DFQATT and SNEGSKA (reference sequence). The CDR3 reads CSASSPSAKNIQYF. CDR3 nucleotides: TGCAGTGCTAGTTCCCCCTCGGCCAAAAACATTCAGTACTTC.

This clonotype came up many times. The gene calls are TRBV30 and TRBJ1-2; TRBD1 aligns across 7 bases. V was clipped by 3 bases and J by 4 bases; unmatched bases: 2. The CDR3 consists of 12 residues. CDR1 GTSNPN and CDR2 SVGIG come from the germline V gene (reference sequence). The CDR3 DNA is TGTGCCTGGAGCCGGACAGGCTATGGCTACACCTTC. Residues: CAWSRTGYGYTF.

The chain recombines TRBV10-3 with TRBJ1-2; D is uncertain. This CDR3 comprises 10 residues. Germline loops: CDR1 ENHRY, CDR2 SYGVKD. Trimming shortened V by 11 bases and J by 7 bases, and 11 bases separated the two germline ends. Written as DNA, the CDR3 is TGTGCCTCCTCGGACGGTGGCTACACCTTC. Translated, it gives CASSDGGYTF.